This T cell receptor beta chain is from a study of STAT5B mutations in CD4+ large granular lymphocyte leukemia. The protocol was immunoSEQ multiplex PCR, while the TCRdb copy is restricted to in-frame clones and leaves out a portion. The table lists almost 30,000 clones, around 85% of them singletons. With 5 bases clipped from V and 6 bases from J, the junction kept 6 bases outside the gene matches. The CDR3 totals 14 residues. Germline assignment: CDR1 LNHDA and CDR2 SQIVND (reference sequence). The sequence was obtained from a human donor in good health. The rearrangement links TRBV19 to TRBJ1-2, with 10 bases fitting TRBD1. Material: CD4+ T cells from blood buffy coats. The CDR3 reads CASSPRTGGHGYTF. The CDR3 DNA reads as TGTGCCAGTAGTCCCCGGACAGGGGGTCATGGCTACACCTTC.